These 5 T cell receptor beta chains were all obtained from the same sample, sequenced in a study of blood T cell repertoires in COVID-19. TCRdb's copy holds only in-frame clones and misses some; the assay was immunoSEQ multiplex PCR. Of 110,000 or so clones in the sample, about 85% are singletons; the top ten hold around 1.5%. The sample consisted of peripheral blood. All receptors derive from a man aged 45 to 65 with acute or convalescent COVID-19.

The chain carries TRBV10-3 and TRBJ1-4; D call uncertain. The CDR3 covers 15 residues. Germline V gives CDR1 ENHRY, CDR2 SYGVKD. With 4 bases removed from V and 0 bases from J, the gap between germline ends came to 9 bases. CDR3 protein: CAISAGVATNEKLFF. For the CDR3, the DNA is TGTGCCATCAGTGCCGGAGTCGCAACTAATGAAAAACTGTTTTTT.

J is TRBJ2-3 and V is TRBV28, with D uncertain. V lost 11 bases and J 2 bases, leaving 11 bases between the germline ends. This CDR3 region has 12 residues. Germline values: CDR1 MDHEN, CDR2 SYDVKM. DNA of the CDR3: TGTGCCTCCAGGCCGGTCACAGATACGCAGTATTTT. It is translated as CASRPVTDTQYF.

CDR3 loop: CASSLGLLFGELFF. The CDR3 coding sequence is TGTGCCAGCAGCTTAGGACTGTTGTTCGGGGAGCTGTTTTTT. The chain uses TRBV11-2 and TRBJ2-2; D is undetermined. The CDR3 sequence is 14 residues long. Germline assignment: CDR1 SGHAT and CDR2 FQNNGV. V dropped 1 base and J dropped 7 bases, with 10 bases sitting between them.

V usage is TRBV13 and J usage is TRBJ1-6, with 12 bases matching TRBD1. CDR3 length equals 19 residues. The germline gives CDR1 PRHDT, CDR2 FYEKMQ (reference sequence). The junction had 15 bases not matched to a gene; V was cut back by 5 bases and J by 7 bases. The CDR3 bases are TGTGCCAGCAGCCGTACGGGACAGGGGGCCATGGAAAAGAATTCACCCCTCCACTTT. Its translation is CASSRTGQGAMEKNSPLHF.

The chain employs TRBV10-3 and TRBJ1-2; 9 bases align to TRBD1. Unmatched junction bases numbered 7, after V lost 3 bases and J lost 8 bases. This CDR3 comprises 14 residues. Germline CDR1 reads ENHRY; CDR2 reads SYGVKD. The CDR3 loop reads CAISEYRDREGYTF. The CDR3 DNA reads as TGTGCCATCAGTGAATACCGGGACAGGGAAGGCTACACCTTC.